Each of the 17 T cell receptor beta chains below was sequenced from the same sample in a study of blood T cell repertoires in COVID-19. Produced via immunoSEQ multiplex PCR; TCRdb's table is partial and in-frame only. The data contain 270,000 or so clones, 85% of them singletons. Specimen: peripheral blood. These receptors all stem from a human donor in a cohort sampled during active COVID-19.

This clone was seen only a few times. The gene calls are TRBV5-8 and TRBJ2-1; the match to TRBD1 covers 7 bases. Unmatched junction bases numbered 3, after V lost 1 base and J lost 2 bases. In germline, CDR1 is SGHTS, CDR2 YDEGEE. The CDR3 length is 15 residues. The CDR3 coding sequence is TGTGCCAGCAGCTTGAAACAGGGGCCCTACAATGAGCAGTTCTTC. Its protein product is CASSLKQGPYNEQFF.

The rearrangement links TRBV30 to TRBJ1-6; possibly TRBD1 for D (6 bases). V lost 7 bases and J lost 2, with 15 bases in between. The CDR3 spans 15 residues. CDR1 is GTSNPN and CDR2 is SVGIG in the germline V gene (reference sequence). The CDR3 sequence is CAYNSRGTYNSPLHF. Written as DNA, the CDR3 is TGTGCCTATAACAGTAGGGGGACCTATAATTCACCCCTCCACTTT. Full variable domain (rest looked up from reference TRBV30 and TRBJ1-6): SQTIHQWPATLVQPVGSPLSLECTVEGTSNPNLYWYRQAAGRGLQLLFYSVGIGQISSEVPQNLSASRPQDRQFILSSKKLLLSDSGFYLCAYNSRGTYNSPLHFGNGTRLTVT.

The chain couples TRBV27 to TRBJ2-6; D is ambiguous. The CDR3 has 16 residues. Trimming pared 7 bases from V and 0 bases from J, leaving 13 bases between. CDR1 MNHEY and CDR2 SMNVEV come from the germline V gene (reference sequence). The CDR3 sequence is CASMAVTFSGANVLTF. CDR3 in DNA: TGTGCCAGCATGGCAGTCACCTTCTCTGGGGCCAACGTCCTGACTTTC.

The rearrangement uses TRBV9 and TRBJ1-1; D is undetermined. V lost 2 bases to trimming and J lost 7 bases, with 12 bases between them. The CDR3 length is 13 residues. Germline CDR1 reads SGDLS; CDR2 reads YYNGEE. The CDR3 protein is CASSVRGDGEAFF. In DNA, the CDR3 is TGTGCCAGCAGCGTTCGGGGAGATGGTGAAGCTTTCTTT. Filled out from reference TRBV9 and TRBJ1-1, the complete variable domain reads DSGVTQTPKHLITATGQRVTLRCSPRSGDLSVYWYQQSLDQGLQFLIQYYNGEERAKGNILERFSAQQFPDLHSELNLSSLELGDSALYFCASSVRGDGEAFFGQGTRLTVV.

This sequence joins TRBV5-4 and TRBJ1-6, with unresolved D. Germline V gene data show CDR1 as SGHNT and CDR2 as YYREEE (reference sequence). The germline V and J ends were trimmed by 1 base and 9 bases, with 11 bases remaining between them. The CDR3 is 14 amino acids. CDR3 DNA sequence: TGTGCCAGCAGCTTGAAGGGAGTTAGTTCACCCCTCCACTTT. This translates into CASSLKGVSSPLHF.

J is TRBJ2-2 and V is TRBV27; D might be TRBD1 (5 bases). Trimming removed 5 bases from V and 4 bases from J, with 14 bases in between. Germline CDR1 reads MNHEY; CDR2 reads SMNVEV (reference sequence). CDR3 length: 15 amino acids. The CDR3 region is CASSDLRQFTGELFF. The CDR3 bases are TGTGCCAGCAGTGATCTCAGACAGTTCACCGGGGAGCTGTTTTTT.

This sequence joins TRBV19 and TRBJ2-7; 7 bases line up with TRBD2. The length of the CDR3 is 15 residues. Germline CDR1 LNHDA, CDR2 SQIVND (reference sequence). V lost 2 bases, J lost 4 bases, and 8 bases stayed unmatched. CDR3 nucleotides: TGTGCCAGTAGTATATGGAGCGGGAAGCAGTACGAGCAGTACTTC. This sequence encodes CASSIWSGKQYEQYF.

This sequence joins TRBV7-6 and TRBJ2-7; 10 bases align to TRBD2. The trim removed 1 base at V and 2 bases at J, leaving 2 bases unmatched. The CDR3 sequence is 15 residues long. The germline V gene has CDR1 SGHVS and CDR2 FNYEAQ. The CDR3 region has the DNA TGTGCCAGCAGCTTAGAAAGCGGGAGGGCCTACGAGCAGTACTTC. Its protein is CASSLESGRAYEQYF.

The chain is built from TRBV5-1 and TRBJ2-3, with D perhaps matching TRBD2 (5 bases). Trimming took off 4 bases at V and 1 base at J, with 10 bases between the two ends. The CDR3 has 14 residues. In germline, CDR1 is SGHRS, CDR2 YFSETQ. CDR3 loop: CASSGGYGTDTQYF. The CDR3 DNA is TGCGCCAGCAGCGGAGGCTACGGCACAGATACGCAGTATTTT. The full variable domain, its missing parts supplied by reference TRBV5-1 and TRBJ2-3, is KAGVTQTPRYLIKTRGQQVTLSCSPISGHRSVSWYQQTPGQGLQFLFEYFSETQRNKGNFPGRFSGRQFSNSRSEMNVSTLELGDSALYLCASSGGYGTDTQYFGPGTRLTVL.

The genes are TRBV19 and TRBJ2-3; the match to TRBD2 covers 10 bases. The CDR3 loop spans 16 amino acids. V shed 3 bases and J 6 bases; nucleotides not matched to a gene: 9. CDR1 is LNHDA and CDR2 is SQIVND in the germline V gene (reference sequence). The CDR3: CASSMGSAGGPDTQYF. CDR3 DNA: TGTGCCAGTAGTATGGGATCAGCGGGAGGGCCTGATACGCAGTATTTT.

The chain is built from TRBV5-1 and TRBJ2-2; D is unresolved. The V end lost 1 base, the J end lost 7 bases, and 5 bases lay between the germline ends. This CDR3 is built from 12 residues. From germline, CDR1 is SGHRS and CDR2 YFSETQ. CDR3 amino acids: CASSLSFGELFF. CDR3 coding DNA: TGCGCCAGCAGCTTGTCGTTCGGGGAGCTGTTTTTT. The whole variable domain, remainder taken from reference TRBV5-1 and TRBJ2-2, is KAGVTQTPRYLIKTRGQQVTLSCSPISGHRSVSWYQQTPGQGLQFLFEYFSETQRNKGNFPGRFSGRQFSNSRSEMNVSTLELGDSALYLCASSLSFGELFFGEGSRLTVL.

This chain links TRBV29-1 with TRBJ2-1, with D possibly TRBD1 on 6 matching bases. CDR3 length: 11 residues. Per the germline V gene, CDR1 is SQVTM and CDR2 is ANQGSEA. Deletions cut 7 bases from V and 8 bases from J, with 12 bases between. In nucleotides, the CDR3 is TGCAGCGGGGTGAGGGGGTATGAGCAGTTCTTC. This sequence encodes CSGVRGYEQFF.

The chain is built from TRBV3-1 (or the pseudogene TRBV3-2) and TRBJ2-1; D gene unclear. The CDR3 spans 16 residues. In germline, CDR1 is LGHDT, CDR2 YNNKEL (reference sequence). Trimming removed 6 bases from V and 0 bases from J, with 15 bases in between. This chain's CDR3 is CASRRDSSSSYNEQFF. The CDR3 DNA follows: TGTGCCAGCAGACGCGACTCTTCGAGCTCCTACAATGAGCAGTTCTTC.

The V call is TRBV11-2, the J call TRBJ2-1; 11 bases are a match to TRBD1. V gave up 5 bases and J gave up 7 bases; unmatched junction bases: 7. Germline V lookup: CDR1 SGHAT, CDR2 FQNNGV. The CDR3 is 15 amino acids. The CDR3, as DNA: TGTGCCAGCAGCCCTAGGGACAGGGGGTCAAATGAGCAGTTCTTC. Translation gives CASSPRDRGSNEQFF.

This rearrangement joins TRBV7-9 to TRBJ2-1; D unclear. The CDR3 length is 16 residues. In germline, CDR1 is SEHNR, CDR2 FQNEAQ (reference sequence). The V gene lost 2 bases and the J gene lost 5 bases, with 16 bases spanning the gap. The CDR3 bases are TGTGCCAGCAGCTTATATGTTTGGCCCCAAGACAATGAGCAGTTCTTC. Encoded protein: CASSLYVWPQDNEQFF.

The V and J genes are TRBV19 and TRBJ2-7; D ambiguous. The CDR3 consists of 13 residues. The V and J ends lost 3 bases and 1 base respectively, with 7 bases between them. The germline gives CDR1 LNHDA, CDR2 SQIVND (reference sequence). This chain's CDR3 is CASSMRQSYEQYF. In DNA form, the CDR3 reads TGTGCCAGTAGTATGAGGCAGTCCTACGAGCAGTACTTC.

The rearrangement uses TRBV5-1 and TRBJ1-4; 7 positions match TRBD1. There are 16 residues in the CDR3. Unmatched junction bases numbered 7, after V lost 2 bases and J lost 3 bases. Germline loops: CDR1 SGHRS, CDR2 YFSETQ. The CDR3 loop reads CASSFRRDSPNEKLFF. The CDR3 nucleotides are TGCGCCAGCAGCTTTCGCCGGGACAGTCCTAATGAAAAACTGTTTTTT.